The 26 T cell receptor beta chains in this list originate from one sample, sequenced in a study of cytotoxic CD8 clonotypes in ibrutinib-treated CLL. Libraries were prepared by immunoSEQ multiplex PCR; TCRdb keeps only in-frame clonotypes and omits some of them. The sample has 12,000 to 15,000 clones, around 48% seen once; the top ten hold 30% to 35%. The source material was PBMCs, sampled at an approximately 25-month disease-progression time point, from a patient treated with ibrutinib. The receptor source for this set is a human donor with chronic lymphocytic leukemia.

This clone has a handful of counts. The chain combines TRBV5-6 with TRBJ1-2; maybe TRBD1 (6 bases). The V end lost 3 bases, the J end lost 13 bases, and 13 bases lay between the germline ends. The CDR3 is 11 amino acids. Germline V gene data show CDR1 as SGHDT and CDR2 as YYEEEE. CDR3 residues: CASSSVDSSTF. The CDR3 bases are TGTGCCAGCAGCTCGGTGGACAGCTCCACCTTC.

This chain joins TRBV11-2 and TRBJ1-5; 8 bases line up with TRBD1. Germline CDR1 and CDR2: SGHAT and FQNNGV. V shed 4 bases, J shed 5 bases, and the junction held 4 bases outside the gene matches. CDR3 length equals 14 residues. For the CDR3, the DNA is TGTGCCAGCAGCTCAACAGGGGGTTATCAGCCCCAGCATTTT. This gives the protein CASSSTGGYQPQHF.

The chain carries TRBV14 and TRBJ1-3; no definite D call. V shed 8 bases and J shed 1 base, with 15 bases lying between them. Germline V lookup: CDR1 SGHDN, CDR2 FVKESK. The length of the CDR3 is 15 residues. CDR3 residues: CASSTRGRSGNTIYF. The CDR3 bases are TGTGCCAGCTCAACGCGGGGAAGGTCTGGAAACACCATATATTTT.

V usage is TRBV5-4 and J usage is TRBJ2-7; 9 nucleotides agree with TRBD2. The germline V gene has CDR1 SGHNT and CDR2 YYREEE (reference sequence). There are 17 residues in the CDR3. The J segment lost 0 bases and the V segment lost 4 bases, leaving 11 bases of the junction unmatched. The chain's CDR3 is CASSDPSGGQSSYEQYF. The CDR3 DNA reads TGTGCCAGCAGCGACCCAAGCGGGGGGCAGAGCTCCTACGAGCAGTACTTC.

This clone has just a few counts. The chain has TRBV2 and TRBJ1-1, with 7 bases that match TRBD1. There are 13 residues in the CDR3. J gave up 3 bases and V 4 bases, and 2 bases lay outside the gene matches. In germline, CDR1 is SNHLY, CDR2 FYNNEI. The CDR3 here is CASSARGDTEAFF. CDR3 DNA sequence: TGTGCCAGCAGTGCCAGGGGGGACACTGAAGCTTTCTTT.

Comment on this clone: With a much larger clone just one base away, this may be a read error. The chain carries TRBV5-4 and TRBJ1-2, with TRBD1 matching 11 bases. This CDR3 is 15 amino acids long. V lost 0 bases and J lost 8; bases outside the gene matches: 6. The germline V gene has CDR1 SGHNT and CDR2 YYREEE (reference sequence). This CDR3 reads CASSLGDRGAGGYTF. As DNA, the CDR3 is TGTGCCAGCAGCTTGGGGGACAGGGGGGCGGGAGGCTACACCTTC.

J is TRBJ2-2 and V is TRBV29-1, with TRBD1 matching 7 bases. Germline V CDR1 and CDR2: SQVTM, ANQGSEA. CDR3 length: 13 residues. After removal of 8 bases from V and 4 bases from J, the junction contained 7 bases not matched to a gene. CDR3 residues: CSINRGGTGELFF. In DNA form, the CDR3 reads TGCAGCATTAACAGGGGTGGCACCGGGGAGCTGTTTTTT.

The chain is built from TRBV6-6 and TRBJ1-2; D is possibly TRBD1 (5 bases). Germline loops: CDR1 MNHNY, CDR2 SVGAGI (reference sequence). V was pared by 8 bases and J by 1 base, with 20 bases between. The CDR3 has 16 amino acids. CDR3 coding DNA: TGTGCCAGCCGACAACGAGGGGCAGGGAATAACTATGGCTACACCTTC. Translation: CASRQRGAGNNYGYTF.

This clone was picked up a small number of times. The chain recombines TRBV7-8 with TRBJ1-6; tentatively, D is TRBD1 (5 bases). The length of the CDR3 is 15 residues. Per the germline V gene, CDR1 is SGHVS and CDR2 is FQNEAQ. The V end lost 1 base, the J end lost 8 bases, and 12 bases lay between the germline ends. The CDR3 sequence: CASSLVWQGDSPLHF. CDR3 nucleotide sequence: TGTGCCAGCAGCTTAGTTTGGCAGGGTGATTCACCCCTCCACTTT.

The V and J genes are TRBV5-4 and TRBJ1-1; unclear D gene. V shed 3 bases and J shed 1 base, with 7 bases lying between them. Germline values: CDR1 SGHNT, CDR2 YYREEE (reference sequence). The CDR3 is made up of 13 amino acids. CDR3 amino acids: CASSYDKNTEAFF. CDR3 coding DNA: TGTGCCAGCAGCTATGACAAGAACACTGAAGCTTTCTTT.

The chain links TRBV27 to TRBJ2-3; no definite D call. This CDR3 region has 15 residues. CDR1 and CDR2 (germline): MNHEY, SMNVEV (reference sequence). The V end lost 7 bases, the J end lost 6 bases, and 20 bases lay between the germline ends. Written as DNA, the CDR3 is TGTGCCAGCACTACTGGGATCTCCGGTGGGGATACGCAGTATTTT. The encoded protein is CASTTGISGGDTQYF.

The chain joins TRBV5-6 to TRBJ1-2; 8 bases align to TRBD1. The V gene's germline CDR1 is SGHDT and CDR2 YYEEEE. CDR3 length: 14 amino acids. V lost 0 bases, J lost 7 bases, and 5 bases stayed unmatched. The CDR3 here is CASSLGQGRVGYTF. The CDR3 DNA is TGTGCCAGCAGCTTGGGACAGGGGCGGGTTGGCTACACCTTC. The variable domain in full, completed from reference TRBV5-6 and TRBJ1-2, reads DAGVTQSPTHLIKTRGQQVTLRCSPKSGHDTVSWYQQALGQGPQFIFQYYEEEERQRGNFPDRFSGHQFPNYSSELNVNALLLGDSALYLCASSLGQGRVGYTFGSGTRLTVV.

The V call is TRBV11-2, the J call TRBJ2-1, with 9 nucleotides matching TRBD2. The CDR3 sequence is 16 residues long. J gave up 8 bases and V 0 bases, and 8 bases lay outside the gene matches. Per germline, CDR1 SGHAT and CDR2 FQNNGV. The CDR3 region is CASSLDGGGGADEQFF. CDR3 sequence (DNA): TGTGCCAGCAGCTTAGACGGAGGCGGGGGGGCGGATGAGCAGTTCTTC.

V usage is TRBV7-9 and J usage is TRBJ2-7; D unclear. The ends were cut back, 0 bases at V and 3 bases at J, with 9 bases in the middle. The CDR3 length is 14 residues. Germline V gives CDR1 SEHNR, CDR2 FQNEAQ (reference sequence). CDR3 bases: TGTGCCAGCAGCTTAGCGCGCGAGATCTACGAGCAGTACTTC. It is translated as CASSLAREIYEQYF.

This chain uses TRBV4-1 with TRBJ2-3; D is perhaps TRBD2 (5 bases). Deletions cut 0 bases from V and 2 bases from J, with 15 bases between. Germline CDR1 is MGHRA and CDR2 is YSYEKL. This CDR3 spans 17 amino acids. DNA of the CDR3: TGCGCCAGCAGCCAAGAGGATCCTAGCAGCTTCACAGATACGCAGTATTTT. It encodes CASSQEDPSSFTDTQYF.

This chain joins TRBV29-1 and TRBJ1-3, with D uncertain. CDR1 is SQVTM and CDR2 is ANQGSEA in the germline V gene. V was shortened by 7 bases and J by 0 bases, with 13 bases between the two germline ends. The CDR3 is 14 amino acids. CDR3 protein: CSAKGGSSGNTIYF. CDR3 nucleotides: TGCAGCGCTAAGGGTGGGAGCTCTGGAAACACCATATATTTT. The full variable domain, rest sourced from reference TRBV29-1 and TRBJ1-3, is SAVISQKPSRDICQRGTSLTIQCQVDSQVTMMFWYRQQPGQSLTLIATANQGSEATYESGFVIDKFPISRPNLTFSTLTVSNMSPEDSSIYLCSAKGGSSGNTIYFGEGSWLTVV.

The chain is built from TRBV5-4 and TRBJ1-5; no definite D call. Deletions cut 5 bases from V and 1 base from J, with 10 bases between. CDR3 length: 14 amino acids. Germline V gene lookup returns CDR1 SGHNT and CDR2 YYREEE (reference sequence). The CDR3 nucleotides are TGTGCCAGCAGTTCGACGGGGAGCAATCAGCCCCAGCATTTT. It encodes CASSSTGSNQPQHF.

The DNA for the CDR3 is TGTGCCATCACTCCAGAGAGATACAATGAGCAGTTCTTC. Its translation is CAITPERYNEQFF. The V gene is TRBV10-3, the J gene TRBJ2-1, with no clear D. Germline CDR1 reads ENHRY; CDR2 reads SYGVKD. Trimming cost V 7 bases and J 4 bases, with 11 bases left between them. The CDR3 consists of 13 residues.

This clone was counted ten times or more. The rearrangement joins TRBV27 to TRBJ1-1, with D unclear. The length of the CDR3 is 14 residues. V was pared by 3 bases and J by 1 base, with 9 bases between. Germline V lookup: CDR1 MNHEY, CDR2 SMNVEV (reference sequence). The CDR3 spells CASSFGLGNTEAFF. CDR3 nucleotides: TGTGCCAGCAGTTTTGGGCTTGGGAACACTGAAGCTTTCTTT.

This clone was counted a single time. DNA for the CDR3: TGCAGCGTTGGGGGACAGAGTAAAGACTTCTATGGCTACACCTTC. This encodes CSVGGQSKDFYGYTF. The chain has TRBV29-1 and TRBJ1-2, with 7 bases fitting TRBD1. This CDR3 contains 15 residues. The germline CDR1 and CDR2 sequences are SQVTM and ANQGSEA. The ends lost 4 bases at V and 4 bases at J; junction bases unmatched: 12.

This clone was seen a handful of times. The genes are TRBV4-2 and TRBJ1-4, with unresolved D. The CDR3 consists of 14 residues. Germline loops: CDR1 LGHNA, CDR2 YNFKEQ. The ends were cut back, 0 bases at V and 5 bases at J, with 7 bases in the middle. CDR3 nucleotide sequence: TGTGCCAGCAGCCAAGAGCCGGGGAATGAAAAACTGTTTTTT. Translating it yields CASSQEPGNEKLFF.

The chain joins TRBV5-6 to TRBJ2-3, with 9 bases matching TRBD2. Germline V gives CDR1 SGHDT, CDR2 YYEEEE. The trim removed 1 base at V and 1 base at J, leaving 1 base unmatched. The CDR3 loop spans 15 amino acids. The CDR3 sequence: CASSLPSGGTDTQYF. The DNA of the CDR3 is TGTGCCAGCAGCTTGCCTAGCGGGGGCACAGATACGCAGTATTTT.

In its sample, this clone was seen a few times. This CDR3 is CASGDRVNEQFF. The CDR3, as DNA: TGTGCTAGTGGCGACAGGGTCAATGAGCAGTTCTTC. The V and J genes are TRBV12-5 and TRBJ2-1, with 7 bases identical to TRBD1. The length of the CDR3 is 12 residues. Germline V gene data show CDR1 as LGHNT and CDR2 as FRNRAP. The junction had 2 bases not matched to a gene; V was cut back by 6 bases and J by 6 bases.

The chain employs TRBV9 and TRBJ1-1; no reliable D call. V was cut by 1 base and J by 1 base, with 5 bases left in between. The germline V gene encodes CDR1 SGDLS and CDR2 YYNGEE. There are 13 residues in the CDR3. The CDR3 protein is CASSVWGNTEAFF. The CDR3, as DNA: TGTGCCAGCAGCGTATGGGGGAACACTGAAGCTTTCTTT.

The chain couples TRBV5-6 to TRBJ1-2, with TRBD1 matching over 12 bases. In germline, CDR1 is SGHDT, CDR2 YYEEEE. V dropped 3 bases and J dropped 7; count of bases not matched to a gene: 10. The CDR3 consists of 16 residues. CDR3 in amino acids: CASSWGQGASFGGYTF. CDR3 DNA sequence: TGTGCCAGCAGCTGGGGACAGGGGGCGAGCTTCGGTGGCTACACCTTC. The full variable domain, in which reference TRBV5-6 and TRBJ1-2 provide the parts outside the CDR3, is DAGVTQSPTHLIKTRGQQVTLRCSPKSGHDTVSWYQQALGQGPQFIFQYYEEEERQRGNFPDRFSGHQFPNYSSELNVNALLLGDSALYLCASSWGQGASFGGYTFGSGTRLTVV.

The chain employs TRBV9 and TRBJ2-3; 10 nucleotides line up with TRBD2. The CDR3 runs to 15 residues. V lost 4 bases, J lost 5 bases, and 7 bases stayed unmatched. Looked up from germline, CDR1 is SGDLS and CDR2 is YYNGEE. CDR3 DNA sequence: TGTGCCAGCAGCCCCAGCGGGGGGGCCGGAGATACGCAGTATTTT. Translation: CASSPSGGAGDTQYF.